This TCR beta chain derives from a study of spatial heterogeneity in lung cancer. For this clonotype: What it binds is not known.

The J segment lost 2 bases and the V segment lost 0 bases, leaving 4 bases of the junction unmatched. Germline V lookup: CDR1 DFQATT, CDR2 SNEGSKA (reference sequence). CDR3 size: 15 residues. Time point in this sample: blood at routine non-recurrence follow-up after resection. In each case, whole RNA from tumor, nontumor lung or frozen PBMC was sequenced unsorted. Findings and limits, study-wide: Ubiquitous expanded tumor TCRs were seen in blood more at resection than at follow-up.

Carried by each TCR cDNA molecule was a unique molecular identifier. TCRdb reprocessed the 5' RACE reads via MiXCR and lists one record per CDR3 protein. The repertoire consists of some 120,000 distinct CDR3 sequences, with 12% occurring once and the leading ten covering about 15%. The chain combines TRBV20-1 with TRBJ1-5; 7 bases are shared with TRBD1. The sequence came from a male donor with early-stage non-small cell lung cancer. This specimen consisted of PBMCs, obtained at follow-up. The CDR3 nucleotides read TGCAGTGCTAGAGAACAGGGGCCGGGCAATCAGCCCCAGCATTTT. This codes for CSAREQGPGNQPQHF.